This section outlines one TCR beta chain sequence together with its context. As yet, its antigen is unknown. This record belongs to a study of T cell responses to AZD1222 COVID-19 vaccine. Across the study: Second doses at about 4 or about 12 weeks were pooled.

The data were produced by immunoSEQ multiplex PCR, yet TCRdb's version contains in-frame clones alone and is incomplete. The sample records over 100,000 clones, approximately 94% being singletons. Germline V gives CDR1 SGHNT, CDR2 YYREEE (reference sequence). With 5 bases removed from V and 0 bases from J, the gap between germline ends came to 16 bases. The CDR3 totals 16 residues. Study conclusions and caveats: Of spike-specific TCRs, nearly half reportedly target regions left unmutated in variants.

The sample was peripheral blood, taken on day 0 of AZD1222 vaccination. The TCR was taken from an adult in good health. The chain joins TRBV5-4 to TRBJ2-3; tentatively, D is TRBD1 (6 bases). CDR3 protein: CASSFYPGQSTDTQYF. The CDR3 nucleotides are TGTGCCAGCAGTTTTTACCCGGGACAAAGCACAGATACGCAGTATTTT.